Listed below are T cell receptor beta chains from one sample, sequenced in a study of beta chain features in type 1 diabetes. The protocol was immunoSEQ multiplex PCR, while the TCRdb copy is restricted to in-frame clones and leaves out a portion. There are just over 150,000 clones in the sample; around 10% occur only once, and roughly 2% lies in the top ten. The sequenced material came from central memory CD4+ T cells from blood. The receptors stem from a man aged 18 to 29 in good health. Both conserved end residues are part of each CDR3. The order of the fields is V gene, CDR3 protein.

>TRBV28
CASSSQGGLFGYTF
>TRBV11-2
CAQPGRGEQYF
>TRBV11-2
CASSRQGAKSDEQYF
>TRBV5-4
CASSPQSRVSTDTQYF
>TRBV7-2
CASSPRGGVAKNIQYF
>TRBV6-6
CASRDGQGGQPQHF
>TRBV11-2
CASSLDLRYGYTF
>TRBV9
CASSVMVGNGYTF
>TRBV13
CASSLSRNQPQHF
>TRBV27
CASSLGRQTEAFF
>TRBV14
CASSQSRGGVPLHF
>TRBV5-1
CASSLTSNEQYF
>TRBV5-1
CASSSIDRGYGYTF
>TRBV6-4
CASSEASGSLRGYNEQFF
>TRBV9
CASGHSTYEQYF
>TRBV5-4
CASIETGSTDTQYF
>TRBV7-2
CASSIDRVPYNEQFF
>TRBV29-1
CSVGTEYEQYF
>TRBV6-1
CASSLSLTGSDTQYF
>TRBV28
CASQEGSRDTGELFF
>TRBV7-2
CASSLAIGRGSQYF
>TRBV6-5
CASSYSIRGVKNIQYF
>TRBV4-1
CASSQDGDRGGNYGYTF
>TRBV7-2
CASSRFTDTQYF